These 20 T cell receptor beta chains share one sample of origin, sequenced in a study of Ad26.COV2.S vaccination and SARS-CoV-2 variants. Treatment noted: around 19 received Ad26.COV2.S at low or high dose, single or two shots; several received placebo; per-sample allocation not given. Samples analyzed were those drawn on day 63 after the first vaccine or placebo injection. Measured with immunoSEQ multiplex PCR; TCRdb has only the in-frame clones, and not every one. The sample includes about 350,000 clones, 88% of them seen just once. The sequences come from peripheral blood, collected in a trial of Ad26.COV2.S vaccine versus placebo. These receptors originate from a person aged 18-65 years who received the Ad26.COV2.S COVID-19 vaccine or a placebo.

This chain uses TRBV6-5 with TRBJ2-1; TRBD2 aligns across 10 bases. This CDR3 is 13 amino acids long. After removal of 6 bases from V and 9 bases from J, the junction contained 5 bases not matched to a gene. The germline V gene has CDR1 MNHEY and CDR2 SVGAGI. The CDR3 coding sequence is TGTGCCAGCAGCCGGACTAGCGGTGGTGAGCAGTTCTTC. Translated: CASSRTSGGEQFF.

For the CDR3, the DNA is TGTGCCAGCAGCCAAGTAGGTGGGGGCAAGAACACTGAAGCTTTCTTT. Amino acids: CASSQVGGGKNTEAFF. The V and J genes are TRBV3-1 (or the pseudogene TRBV3-2) and TRBJ1-1, with D perhaps TRBD1 (6 bases). Germline CDR1 LGHDT, CDR2 YNNKEL (reference sequence). CDR3 length: 16 residues. The V end lost 1 base, the J end lost 1 base, and 13 bases lay between the germline ends.

The chain recombines TRBV9 with TRBJ1-1; weak D call: TRBD1 (5 bases). This CDR3 has 16 residues. The V and J ends lost 0 bases and 3 bases respectively, with 15 bases between them. CDR1 is SGDLS and CDR2 is YYNGEE in the germline V gene. Here the CDR3 reads CASSVGWGREDTEAFF. Here the CDR3 DNA reads TGTGCCAGCAGCGTAGGGTGGGGCAGGGAGGACACTGAAGCTTTCTTT.

This clone was observed once. The CDR3 DNA follows: TGTGCCAGCAGTCCGGTTCGTACCCTTAATGAAAAACTGTTTTTT. Its protein product is CASSPVRTLNEKLFF. The V and J genes are TRBV28 and TRBJ1-4; D is undetermined. The length of the CDR3 is 15 residues. Trimming took off 5 bases at V and 4 bases at J, with 14 bases between the two ends. Germline V lookup: CDR1 MDHEN, CDR2 SYDVKM.

The chain combines TRBV9 with TRBJ1-6; TRBD1 is a possible D gene (5 bases). The CDR3 consists of 11 residues. V lost 4 bases, J lost 13 bases, and 9 bases lay in between. Per germline, CDR1 SGDLS and CDR2 YYNGEE. The CDR3, as DNA: TGTGCCAGCAGCTTCGGGGGGCCCCTCCACTTT. Translated, it gives CASSFGGPLHF.

V and J are TRBV5-5 and TRBJ1-3; D is possibly TRBD1 (5 bases). CDR1 and CDR2 from the germline V gene are SGHKS and YYEKEE (reference sequence). The CDR3 consists of 14 residues. V was cut by 5 bases and J by 2 bases, with 11 bases left in between. The CDR3 DNA follows: TGTGCCAGCAGGTACACAGGAACTGGAAACACCATATATTTT. It translates to CASRYTGTGNTIYF.

The chain joins TRBV19 to TRBJ2-3; D is ambiguous. Germline V lookup: CDR1 LNHDA, CDR2 SQIVND (reference sequence). CDR3 length equals 15 residues. The V gene lost 4 bases and the J gene lost 11 bases, with 22 bases spanning the gap. The CDR3 DNA reads TGTGCCAGTAGTACCCACACGGTTCTTCCCTCGGGGCAGTATTTT. The encoded protein is CASSTHTVLPSGQYF.

The chain carries TRBV14 and TRBJ2-7, with D perhaps TRBD1 (6 bases). Per germline, CDR1 SGHDN and CDR2 FVKESK. Trimming removed 2 bases at V and 7 bases at J, with 15 bases between. The CDR3 covers 14 residues. The CDR3 spells CASSQMDSTWEQYF. In DNA, the CDR3 is TGTGCCAGCAGCCAAATGGACAGTACTTGGGAGCAGTACTTC.

This chain connects TRBV9 to TRBJ1-3; D not resolved. The ends were cut back, 0 bases at V and 0 bases at J, with 13 bases in the middle. CDR1 and CDR2 (germline): SGDLS, YYNGEE. CDR3 length equals 17 residues. CDR3 nucleotide sequence: TGTGCCAGCAGCGTAGAGGCGGCAGGCCCCTCTGGAAACACCATATATTTT. This sequence encodes CASSVEAAGPSGNTIYF.

This sequence joins TRBV18 and TRBJ1-1; D not resolved. The CDR3 consists of 14 residues. Germline V CDR1 and CDR2: KGHSH, LQKENI. With 6 bases removed from V and 4 bases from J, the gap between germline ends came to 15 bases. DNA for the CDR3: TGTGCCAGCTCGTTAGGAGAACTGAGCACTGAAGCTTTCTTT. Its translation is CASSLGELSTEAFF.

In DNA, the CDR3 is TGTGCCAGCAGTCCACCCCCCGTCGGAATACGGGACTTAGCTCCAGATACGCAGTATTTT. Protein: CASSPPPVGIRDLAPDTQYF. This chain uses TRBV28 with TRBJ2-3; D might be TRBD2 (6 bases). The V gene's germline CDR1 is MDHEN and CDR2 SYDVKM. The CDR3 runs to 20 residues. V shed 5 bases and J shed 4 bases, with 31 bases lying between them.

CDR3 sequence (DNA): TGCAGCGTTGAAGATAACGTCGGACCAGATGGCTACACCTTC. Translating it yields CSVEDNVGPDGYTF. V is TRBV29-1 and J is TRBJ1-2; D gene unclear. Germline V CDR1 and CDR2: SQVTM, ANQGSEA. V lost 0 bases to trimming and J lost 6 bases, with 14 bases between them. There are 14 residues in the CDR3.

This rearrangement joins TRBV5-6 to TRBJ1-2, with D tentatively TRBD1 (6 bases). Per the germline V gene, CDR1 is SGHDT and CDR2 is YYEEEE. This CDR3 is built from 13 residues. The V gene lost 1 base and the J gene lost 4 bases, with 8 bases spanning the gap. The CDR3 sequence is CASSLSGVYGYTF. In nucleotides, the CDR3 is TGTGCCAGCAGCTTGTCAGGGGTCTATGGCTACACCTTC.

The chain combines TRBV5-1 with TRBJ2-7, with 9 positions matching TRBD1. V was pared by 4 bases and J by 3 bases, with 11 bases of the junction left unmatched. The CDR3 is made up of 16 amino acids. CDR1 is SGHRS, CDR2 YFSETQ, per germline. CDR3 sequence: CASSPVGQGGIYEQYF. The CDR3 coding sequence is TGCGCCAGCAGCCCTGTGGGACAGGGAGGTATCTACGAGCAGTACTTC.

This clone was seen only once. The chain has TRBV27 and TRBJ2-7, with TRBD1 identical over 8 bases. Germline-derived CDR1 and CDR2 are MNHEY and SMNVEV (reference sequence). With 10 bases clipped from V and 2 bases from J, the junction kept 7 bases outside the gene matches. This CDR3 region has 13 residues. CDR3 sequence: CATRTTGAYEQYF. CDR3 nucleotides: TGTGCCACCCGCACGACAGGGGCCTACGAGCAGTACTTC.

The chain has TRBV4-3 and TRBJ1-1; unclear D gene. Trimming stripped 3 bases from V and 4 bases from J, with 12 bases between. The CDR3 extends over 14 amino acids. CDR1 is LGHNA and CDR2 is YSLEER in the germline V gene. In nucleotides, the CDR3 is TGCGCCAGCAGCCACCAAACTCGACCCACTGAAGCTTTCTTT. It yields the protein CASSHQTRPTEAFF.

The rearrangement uses TRBV10-3 and TRBJ2-5; either TRBD1 or TRBD2 may supply D (5 bases each). Germline V gene data show CDR1 as ENHRY and CDR2 as SYGVKD. The CDR3 covers 13 residues. Trimming shortened V by 1 base and J by 5 bases, and 8 bases separated the two germline ends. Here the CDR3 reads CAISEWDGETQYF. DNA of the CDR3: TGTGCCATCAGTGAGTGGGACGGGGAGACCCAGTACTTC.

This chain joins TRBV7-2 and TRBJ2-7; 8 positions agree with TRBD1. The CDR3 is 15 residues long. Germline V CDR1 and CDR2: SGHTA, FQGNSA. V lost 6 bases to trimming and J lost 0 bases; unmatched junction nucleotides: 7. CDR3 amino acids: CASRLVGTGSYEQYF. CDR3 coding DNA: TGTGCCAGCAGGCTAGTTGGGACAGGCTCCTACGAGCAGTACTTC. Full variable domain (rest looked up from reference TRBV7-2 and TRBJ2-7): GAGVSQSPSNKVTEKGKDVELRCDPISGHTALYWYRQSLGQGLEFLIYFQGNSAPDKSGLPSDRFSAERTGGSVSTLTIQRTQQEDSAVYLCASRLVGTGSYEQYFGPGTRLTVT.

The CDR3 here is CASSYSAGPTDTQYF. The CDR3 DNA reads TGTGCCAGCAGTTACTCGGCGGGGCCAACAGATACGCAGTATTTT. The chain combines TRBV6-6 with TRBJ2-3; TRBD2 might be the D (6 bases). The germline V gene encodes CDR1 MNHNY and CDR2 SVGAGI (reference sequence). This CDR3 comprises 15 residues. Trimming cost V 0 bases and J 3 bases, with 10 bases left between them.

The chain recombines TRBV11-2 with TRBJ1-1; maybe TRBD1 (5 bases). The CDR3 is 17 residues long. Germline V gene data show CDR1 as SGHAT and CDR2 as FQNNGV. The V and J ends lost 6 bases and 4 bases respectively, with 24 bases between them. The CDR3 sequence is CASSTDRSVTYGTEAFF. CDR3 in DNA: TGTGCCAGCAGTACAGACAGATCCGTAACTTATGGCACTGAAGCTTTCTTT.